The 12 T cell receptor beta chains below all came from one sample that was sequenced in a study of CD8+ T cells in alopecia areata. Extracted from the samples, RNA was reverse transcribed into cDNA to serve as the sequencing template. Clones were sequenced by immunoSEQ multiplex PCR, and TCRdb holds only the in-frame ones, with some missing. The sample includes 130,000 or so clones, roughly 55% of them seen just once. Noted treatment: oral pan-JAK inhibitor, 5-10 mg twice daily. This specimen was CD4+ T cells sorted from blood, taken at week 4, from a patient treated with tofacitinib. All receptors come from a human donor with alopecia areata.

This clone was seen only a few times. The genes are TRBV10-3 and TRBJ2-5; D uncertain. Germline V gene sequence: CDR1 ENHRY, CDR2 SYGVKD. The V end lost 3 bases, the J end lost 3 bases, and 8 bases lay between the germline ends. The CDR3 runs to 13 residues. CDR3 DNA: TGTGCCATCAGTGAAGGGCAGGAAGAGACCCAGTACTTC. Amino acid sequence: CAISEGQEETQYF.

The chain is built from TRBV4-3 and TRBJ2-7; possible D gene TRBD1, 5 bases. Germline V gene lookup returns CDR1 LGHNA and CDR2 YSLEER. Trimming shortened V by 3 bases and J by 5 bases, and 8 bases separated the two germline ends. The CDR3 consists of 12 residues. The CDR3 sequence is CASSHLDNEQYF. CDR3 bases: TGCGCCAGCAGCCATTTGGACAACGAGCAGTACTTC.

The chain couples TRBV7-2 to TRBJ1-2; D gene ambiguous. The V and J ends lost 3 bases and 7 bases respectively, with 12 bases between them. CDR1 SGHTA and CDR2 FQGNSA come from the germline V gene. The CDR3 has 13 amino acids. CDR3: CASSFSKLGGYTF. The CDR3 bases are TGTGCCAGCAGCTTCAGCAAACTCGGTGGCTACACCTTC.

V is TRBV5-1 and J is TRBJ2-3, with 9 bases that match TRBD1. The CDR3 sequence is 15 residues long. V shed 4 bases, J shed 0 bases, and the junction held 3 bases outside the gene matches. Germline V gene lookup returns CDR1 SGHRS and CDR2 YFSETQ. This CDR3 reads CASSPGQGSTDTQYF. The CDR3 bases are TGCGCCAGCAGCCCAGGACAGGGGAGCACAGATACGCAGTATTTT.

V gene TRBV29-1 combines with J gene TRBJ2-1; D unclear. V was pared by 3 bases and J by 6 bases, with 9 bases between. Germline CDR1 reads SQVTM; CDR2 reads ANQGSEA. The CDR3 extends over 12 amino acids. The CDR3 nucleotides read TGCAGCGTTGAGGTGCAGGCCAATGAGCAGTTCTTC. As protein: CSVEVQANEQFF.

The V and J genes are TRBV5-6 and TRBJ1-4; the match to TRBD1 covers 8 bases. CDR3 length: 17 amino acids. The germline V gene encodes CDR1 SGHDT and CDR2 YYEEEE. The V and J ends lost 5 bases and 8 bases, in that order; junction bases with no gene match: 17. CDR3 nucleotides: TGTGCCAGCAGGTACTGGCGCGCGACAGGGGAATACGAAAAACTGTTTTTT. Its protein is CASRYWRATGEYEKLFF.

This clone was seen only a few times. V gene TRBV29-1 combines with J gene TRBJ2-1; D may be TRBD2 (6 bases). There are 14 residues in the CDR3. Germline V gene lookup returns CDR1 SQVTM and CDR2 ANQGSEA. Trimming removed 4 bases from V and 4 bases from J, with 14 bases in between. The CDR3 DNA reads TGCAGCGTTGTTGAAGCGGGTGATTACAATGAGCAGTTCTTC. Amino acid sequence: CSVVEAGDYNEQFF.

This clone was seen just once. The J gene is TRBJ1-2, the V gene TRBV7-2; D unresolved. The CDR3 extends over 11 amino acids. Germline V gene lookup returns CDR1 SGHTA and CDR2 FQGNSA. V dropped 8 bases and J dropped 0 bases, with 4 bases sitting between them. CDR3 nucleotide sequence: TGTGCCAGCGAGACTAACTATGGCTACACCTTC. Residues: CASETNYGYTF.

The chain carries TRBV5-1 and TRBJ1-2, with D unresolved. The CDR3 totals 12 residues. The germline gives CDR1 SGHRS, CDR2 YFSETQ. The ends were cut back, 4 bases at V and 7 bases at J, with 11 bases in the middle. The CDR3: CASSPDASGYTF. Here the CDR3 DNA reads TGCGCCAGCAGCCCGGACGCATCTGGCTACACCTTC.

This clone came up a few times. This sequence joins TRBV7-9 and TRBJ1-1; TRBD1 matches 9 bases. The CDR3 length is 16 residues. The J segment lost 0 bases and the V segment lost 5 bases, leaving 7 bases of the junction unmatched. CDR1 and CDR2 (germline): SEHNR, FQNEAQ (reference sequence). The CDR3 nucleotides are TGTGCCAGCAGCCTCGACAGGGGGGTTATGAACACTGAAGCTTTCTTT. Its translation: CASSLDRGVMNTEAFF.

This chain uses TRBV29-1 with TRBJ2-7; no definite D call. Germline V gene lookup returns CDR1 SQVTM and CDR2 ANQGSEA. V was pared by 6 bases and J by 1 base, with 13 bases between. The CDR3 has 13 amino acids. This CDR3 is CSVSVLLSYEQYF. CDR3 nucleotide sequence: TGCAGCGTCTCGGTCCTCCTGTCCTACGAGCAGTACTTC.

The CDR3 reads CASSFEGSGANVLTF. The CDR3 bases are TGTGCCAGCAGCTTTGAGGGATCCGGGGCCAACGTCCTGACTTTC. The gene calls are TRBV12-1 and TRBJ2-6. TRBV12-1 is given as a pseudogene. This CDR3 has 15 residues.